The 15 T cell receptor beta chains in this list originate from one sample, sequenced in a study of blood T cell repertoires in COVID-19. TCRdb's copy holds only in-frame clones and misses some; the assay was immunoSEQ multiplex PCR. Here the sample spans approximately 180,000 clones, approximately 88% being singletons. Sequencing was carried out using peripheral blood. The receptors originated from a woman aged 40 to 50 with COVID-19, enrolled during active disease.

This clone came up a few times. The chain has TRBV15 and TRBJ2-7, with D possibly TRBD1 on 6 matching bases. The CDR3 is 16 residues long. Germline CDR1 LNHNV, CDR2 YYDKDF (reference sequence). V shed 0 bases and J shed 1 base, with 13 bases lying between them. The CDR3 nucleotides are TGTGCCACCAGCAGAGATCTTTCGGGACATTCCTACGAGCAGTACTTC. It specifies CATSRDLSGHSYEQYF.

This clone was observed a few times. V usage is TRBV19 and J usage is TRBJ1-1; D might be TRBD1 (5 bases). This CDR3 has 13 amino acids. Germline CDR1 and CDR2: LNHDA and SQIVND (reference sequence). V lost 7 bases and J lost 1, with 10 bases in between. The CDR3 DNA sequence: TGTGCCAGTAAGGACACCCAGAACACTGAAGCTTTCTTT. This translates into CASKDTQNTEAFF.

The chain recombines TRBV28 with TRBJ2-1; no clear D gene. V lost 8 bases and J 6 bases, leaving 8 bases between the germline ends. CDR3 size: 11 residues. Looked up from germline, CDR1 is MDHEN and CDR2 is SYDVKM. The CDR3 protein is CASAEFNEQFF. CDR3 bases: TGTGCCAGCGCGGAGTTCAATGAGCAGTTCTTC.

This chain uses TRBV9 with TRBJ2-1, with 10 nucleotides matching TRBD2. Germline-derived CDR1 and CDR2 are SGDLS and YYNGEE. J lost 0 bases, V lost 0 bases, and 9 bases had no gene match. The CDR3 is made up of 19 amino acids. CDR3 loop: CASSVVAGGRPSSYNEQFF. For the CDR3, the DNA is TGTGCCAGCAGCGTAGTAGCGGGGGGTAGACCGAGCTCCTACAATGAGCAGTTCTTC.

The chain combines TRBV5-1 with TRBJ1-2; weak D call: TRBD1 (5 bases). This CDR3 has 17 amino acids. CDR1 and CDR2 (germline): SGHRS, YFSETQ. Deletions cut 2 bases from V and 2 bases from J, with 19 bases between. The CDR3 loop is CASSFTPRAQSNYGYTF. The CDR3 DNA reads TGCGCCAGCAGCTTTACCCCCAGGGCGCAGTCCAACTATGGCTACACCTTC.

The CDR3 spells CASSLGQSISTDTQYF. The CDR3 bases are TGTGCCAGCAGCTTAGGACAGTCGATTAGCACAGATACGCAGTATTTT. The chain has TRBV7-9 and TRBJ2-3; D might be TRBD1 (5 bases). Germline V lookup: CDR1 SEHNR, CDR2 FQNEAQ (reference sequence). Between the trimmed V and J ends, which lost 1 base and 0 bases, there was a span of 11 bases. The CDR3 totals 16 residues.

This sequence joins TRBV5-1 and TRBJ2-7, with D hard to call. Trimming cost V 0 bases and J 6 bases, with 16 bases left between them. There are 15 residues in the CDR3. CDR1 is SGHRS, CDR2 YFSETQ, per germline. DNA for the CDR3: TGCGCCAGCAGCTTGGTGGTCCTCCAGGCCGGCGAGCAGTACTTC. Translated, it gives CASSLVVLQAGEQYF.

The V gene is TRBV9, the J gene TRBJ2-3, with TRBD1 as a possible D gene (6 bases). CDR3 length: 16 amino acids. The V gene lost 0 bases and the J gene lost 0 bases, with 11 bases spanning the gap. Germline loops: CDR1 SGDLS, CDR2 YYNGEE. The CDR3 sequence is CASSVDWGPSTDTQYF. The CDR3 bases are TGTGCCAGCAGCGTAGATTGGGGGCCAAGCACAGATACGCAGTATTTT.

V is TRBV3-1 (or the pseudogene TRBV3-2) and J is TRBJ1-2; weak D call: TRBD1 (5 bases). The V and J ends lost 0 bases and 5 bases respectively, with 10 bases between them. The germline V gene encodes CDR1 LGHDT and CDR2 YNNKEL (reference sequence). The CDR3 length is 14 residues. DNA of the CDR3: TGTGCCAGCAGCCAAGATGGAGGGACGTATGGCTACACCTTC. This translates into CASSQDGGTYGYTF.

DNA for the CDR3: TGTGCCAGCAGCAGCACCGCACCGACAGGGCTTAACTATGGCTACACCTTC. This codes for CASSSTAPTGLNYGYTF. J is TRBJ1-2 and V is TRBV7-2; 7 bases map to TRBD1. The CDR3 covers 17 residues. CDR1 is SGHTA and CDR2 is FQGNSA in the germline V gene. V gave up 5 bases and J gave up 1 base; unmatched junction bases: 13.

The chain recombines TRBV11-2 with TRBJ1-1, with D possibly being TRBD1 (6 bases). Trimming removed 4 bases at V and 1 base at J, with 7 bases between. Germline V gene lookup returns CDR1 SGHAT and CDR2 FQNNGV. There are 13 residues in the CDR3. The CDR3 loop is CASSWGQNTEAFF. In DNA, the CDR3 is TGTGCCAGCAGCTGGGGACAGAACACTGAAGCTTTCTTT.

This rearrangement joins TRBV9 to TRBJ1-2; D ambiguous. The germline CDR1 and CDR2 sequences are SGDLS and YYNGEE. Trimming took 5 bases from V and 3 from J, leaving 11 bases between them. The CDR3 runs 13 residues. The CDR3, as DNA: TGTGCCAGCAGTGATACGGGGTACTATGGCTACACCTTC. It specifies CASSDTGYYGYTF.

The V call is TRBV18, the J call TRBJ2-2; perhaps TRBD2 as D (5 bases). The CDR3 has 14 amino acids. The germline CDR1 and CDR2 sequences are KGHSH and LQKENI. V was trimmed by 3 bases and J by 7 bases, leaving 12 bases between them. The CDR3 coding sequence is TGTGCCAGCTCACCCCTACTAGACGTCGGGGAGCTGTTTTTT. As protein: CASSPLLDVGELFF.

The CDR3 loop is CASSWGLSNTEAFF. CDR3 nucleotide sequence: TGCGCCAGCAGCTGGGGCCTTTCGAACACTGAAGCTTTCTTT. The chain couples TRBV5-1 to TRBJ1-1; a weak D match, TRBD1 (5 bases). V was shortened by 3 bases and J by 1 base, with 10 bases between the two germline ends. CDR1 is SGHRS and CDR2 is YFSETQ in the germline V gene. The CDR3 extends over 14 amino acids. The full variable domain, rest sourced from reference TRBV5-1 and TRBJ1-1, is KAGVTQTPRYLIKTRGQQVTLSCSPISGHRSVSWYQQTPGQGLQFLFEYFSETQRNKGNFPGRFSGRQFSNSRSEMNVSTLELGDSALYLCASSWGLSNTEAFFGQGTRLTVV.

V usage is TRBV9 and J usage is TRBJ2-1; D call uncertain. Looked up from germline, CDR1 is SGDLS and CDR2 is YYNGEE. This CDR3 has 11 amino acids. V lost 4 bases and J lost 6, with 5 bases in between. As DNA, the CDR3 is TGTGCCAGCAGCATTAGCAATGAGCAGTTCTTC. Translation gives CASSISNEQFF.